This T cell receptor beta chain came from a study of T cells in Graves' hyperthyroidism and ophthalmopathy. General study findings and limits: Most thyroid clonotypes that were expanded above 0.001 also turned up in blood.

With V trimmed by 5 bases and J by 3 bases, 6 bases remained unmatched. There are 14 residues in the CDR3. Germline V CDR1 and CDR2: MNHNS, SASEGT. This clonotype occurred many times. The antigen is unknown. TCR beta CDR3 regions were amplified from RNA. HTBI primers were used for first-round RT-PCR of the TCR CDR3. TCRdb analysed the multiplex PCR reads with MiXCR anew, one entry per CDR3 protein. The data contain around 50,000 distinct CDR3 sequences, less than 60% of them singletons. The sample was blood. The clonotype was recovered from a woman in her 50s with Graves' ophthalmopathy. The chain couples TRBV6-1 to TRBJ2-7, with 8 bases fitting TRBD1. Here the CDR3 reads CASSYYRGDYEQYF. Here the CDR3 DNA reads TGTGCCAGCAGTTACTACAGGGGGGACTACGAGCAGTACTTC.